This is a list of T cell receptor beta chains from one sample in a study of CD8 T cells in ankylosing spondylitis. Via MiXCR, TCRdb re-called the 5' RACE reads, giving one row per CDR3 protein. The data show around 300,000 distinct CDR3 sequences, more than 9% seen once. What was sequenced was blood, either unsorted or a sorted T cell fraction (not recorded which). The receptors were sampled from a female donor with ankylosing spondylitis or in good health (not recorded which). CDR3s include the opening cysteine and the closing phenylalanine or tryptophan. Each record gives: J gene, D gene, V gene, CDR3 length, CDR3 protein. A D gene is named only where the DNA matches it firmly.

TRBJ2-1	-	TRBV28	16	CASSHDLGGKVNEQFF
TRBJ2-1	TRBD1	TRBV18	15	CASSLTIGGHNEQFF
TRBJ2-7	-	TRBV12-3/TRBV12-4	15	CASSLARSYPYEQYF
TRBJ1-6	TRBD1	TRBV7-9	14	CASTAGQVNSPLHF
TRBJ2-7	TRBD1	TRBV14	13	CASSYTDRGLLYF
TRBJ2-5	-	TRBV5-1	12	CASGVHQETQYF
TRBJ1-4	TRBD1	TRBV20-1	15	CSARDSRGVGEKLFF
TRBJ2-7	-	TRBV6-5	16	CASSYSSGHSPYEQYF
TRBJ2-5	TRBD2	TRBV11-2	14	CASSSGTSVKTQYF
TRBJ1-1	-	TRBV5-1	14	CASSWGSGLLEAFF
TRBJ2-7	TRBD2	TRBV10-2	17	CASSEWGLAGDSYEQYF
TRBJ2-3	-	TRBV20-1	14	CSAKVLADTDTQYF
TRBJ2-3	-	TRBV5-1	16	CASSLEVRERTDTQYF
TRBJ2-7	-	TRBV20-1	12	CSATPGRYEQYF
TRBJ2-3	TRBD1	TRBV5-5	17	CASSLASGQGRTDTQYF
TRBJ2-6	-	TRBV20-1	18	CSATRAGIVFSGANVLTF
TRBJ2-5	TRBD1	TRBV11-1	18	CASSLGLFTGGLEETQYF
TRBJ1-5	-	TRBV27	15	CASSVLGHSNQPQHF
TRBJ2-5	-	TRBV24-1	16	CATSDHPGTPQETQYF
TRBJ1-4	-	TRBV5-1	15	CASSLGGVGNEKLFF
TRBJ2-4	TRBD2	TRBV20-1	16	CSATPGLSMSKNIQYF
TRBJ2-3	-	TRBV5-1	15	CASSLVAASTDTQYF
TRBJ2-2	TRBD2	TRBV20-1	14	CSANSGSGTGELFF
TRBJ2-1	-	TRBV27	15	CASSLSLPRYNEQFF
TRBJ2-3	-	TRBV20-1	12	CSAALAADTQYF
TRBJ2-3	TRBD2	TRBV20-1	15	CSARVAGGPRDTQYF
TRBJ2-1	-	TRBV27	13	CASRRDIWNEQFF
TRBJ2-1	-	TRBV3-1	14	CASSQVGGRNEQFF
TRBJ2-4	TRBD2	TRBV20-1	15	CSARAVSGAKNIQYF
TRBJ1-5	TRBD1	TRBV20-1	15	CSASPGQLLNQPQHF
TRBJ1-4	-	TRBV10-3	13	CAISPGNNEKLFF
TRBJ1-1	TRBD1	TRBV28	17	CASSLAGRDRGGDEAFF
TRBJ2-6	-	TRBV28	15	CASVSAASGANVLTF
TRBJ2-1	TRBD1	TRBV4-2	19	CASSPPGQGVRSTYNEQFF
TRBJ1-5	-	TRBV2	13	CASSATSWGPQHF
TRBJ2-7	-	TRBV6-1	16	CASSEDGNREVYEQYF
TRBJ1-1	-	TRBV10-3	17	CAISEFPGPIKNTEAFF
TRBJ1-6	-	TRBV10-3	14	CAIRDSSYNSPLHF
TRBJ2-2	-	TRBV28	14	CASSLGYNTGELFF
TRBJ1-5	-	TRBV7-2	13	CATQGSRNQPQHF
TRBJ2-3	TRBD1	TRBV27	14	CASSPGQKTDTQYF
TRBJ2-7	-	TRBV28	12	CASSLNPYEQYF
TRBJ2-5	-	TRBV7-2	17	CASSPGVGASVQETQYF
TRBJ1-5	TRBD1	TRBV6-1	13	CASNGQANQPQHF
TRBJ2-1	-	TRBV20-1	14	CSARVPASRHEQFF
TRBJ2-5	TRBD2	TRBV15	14	CATSRGGGWETQYF
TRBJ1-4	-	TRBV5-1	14	CASRSGGINEKLFF
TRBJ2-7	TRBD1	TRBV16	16	CASSLGWGTATYEQYF
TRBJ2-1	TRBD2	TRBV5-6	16	CASSLALGGQYNEHFF
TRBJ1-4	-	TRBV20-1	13	CSASRSGAEKLFF
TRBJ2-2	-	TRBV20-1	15	CSARDPRQGAGELFF
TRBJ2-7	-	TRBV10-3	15	CAIKVRGPRSYEQYF
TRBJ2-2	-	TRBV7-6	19	CASTTLGVGAGGGTGELFF
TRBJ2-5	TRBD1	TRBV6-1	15	CASSEGGTVVETQYF
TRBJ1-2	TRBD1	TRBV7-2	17	CASSPHGSGGFVYGYTF